This T cell receptor beta chain was observed in a study of T cell responses to AZD1222 COVID-19 vaccine (dated by TCRdb to 2020 to 2023). Background on the whole study: AZD1222 recipients given second doses at about 4 weeks or at about 12 weeks were pooled, since spike-specific TCR depth and breadth were not found to differ between the two schedules. Enrollment into the trials was organized by age into subgroups of 18-55, 56-69 and 70-plus years, and those subgroups contained approximately 150, 30 and 60 TCR-sequenced participants, respectively. TCR sequencing was performed for roughly 250 trial participants, of whom around 210 were given two doses of AZD1222 and some 26 were given two doses of MenACWY control vaccine.

The CDR3 regions of human TCRbeta chains were analyzed by immunosequencing. The original methods were these. Repertoire TCRs were matched against a reference library of SARS-CoV-2-specific TCRs generated with the MIRA antigen-specificity platform. Breadth was defined as the fraction of unique TCRs that were SARS-CoV-2-associated. Depth was defined as the fraction of total T cells that were SARS-CoV-2-associated. Using the MIRA data, each spike-specific TCR was assigned both to the spike region to which the TCR was reactive and to a CD4 or CD8 class. Log10-transformed breadth and depth values were compared by one-way ANOVA with Sidak's multiple comparisons tests. In its TCRdb copy, this immuneACCESS table keeps in-frame sequences only and misses some clones. Where compared with another copy, unresolved V genes explain less than half of these, and the others have no known cause. V, J and clone size are taken as reported in that table, and D and trimming were inferred from the DNA itself. The sample includes around 100,000 clones, with approximately 88% observed a single time. The ten biggest clones cover 17% of the sample.

The investigation overall reported the following: A significant rise in spike-specific TCR breadth and depth was observed after two AZD1222 doses relative to day 0 and relative to MenACWY recipients. Conclusions about previously exposed vaccinees are limited, since just 6 or 7 AZD1222 recipients were seropositive for SARS-CoV-2 at baseline. Participants were mostly white British and included more females than males, and it was suggested by the authors that clonal diversity may have been underestimated. The 56-69-year group was small, and its depth increase did not reach significance, likely because of low power. Epitopes outside the regions mutated in the B.1.351 and B.1.1.7 variants were reportedly recognized by nearly half of the unique spike-specific TCRs. No day 14 peak-response samples were available, so repertoires were characterized only after the peak T cell response. CD4 TCRs associated with the vaccine covered the entire spike protein, and the dominant responses were in regions 160-218 and 743-854.

The time point label on this specimen signifies: baseline before first vaccination. The vaccinee samples were drawn from two UK trials, COV001 and COV002, one of which was a single-blind randomized controlled phase 2/3 trial testing AZD1222 (ChAdOx1 nCoV-19) in healthy adults. For TCRbeta chain sequencing, PBMC samples were collected from trial participants at day 0 and at day 28 after the second dose. For this clone: The target of this receptor is not known. No much larger clonotype is one base removed from it; base qualities were not supplied.

The germline V gene specifies SGHNT as CDR1 and YENEEA as CDR2. Including the terminal cysteine and phenylalanine, the CDR3 comprises 15 residues. Left in the record is the CDR3 DNA by itself, 45 bases read in frame from the first base. V sheds 2 bases and J sheds 7 bases, leaving 15 bases between their ends. The origin of this receptor is an adult in good health. The sequenced sample was peripheral blood, obtained on day 0 of AZD1222 vaccination. The sequence joins TRBV11-3 to TRBJ2-1, with no confidently assigned D gene. The sequenced DNA: TGTGCCAGCAGCTTATCGGCTCTGTTGGGGAATGAGCAGTTCTTC. It translates to CASSLSALLGNEQFF.